This is a list of T cell receptor beta chains from one sample in a study of blood T cell repertoires in COVID-19. Produced via immunoSEQ multiplex PCR; TCRdb's table is partial and in-frame only. The table has fewer than 350,000 clones, approximately 91% seen once. Sequenced input: PBMCs or T cells enriched from blood (not recorded which). These TCRs come from a woman aged 40 to 55 with acute COVID-19. Both conserved end residues are part of each CDR3. Each record gives: D gene, J gene, V gene, clone size, CDR3 length, CDR3 protein, CDR3 DNA. A D gene is named only where the DNA matches it firmly. Clone size appears in some rows only: once, few, many, or a class for an expanded clone.

>-|TRBJ1-2|TRBV6-1|-|14
CASSEAGGREGYTF
TGTGCCAGCAGTGAAGCGGGGGGGCGAGAGGGCTACACCTTC
>TRBD2|TRBJ2-1|TRBV3-1/TRBV3-2|-|18
CASSPGLAGKGPRNEQFF
TGTGCCAGCAGCCCCGGACTAGCGGGCAAGGGGCCTCGCAATGAGCAGTTCTTC
>-|TRBJ2-3|TRBV7-2|-|14
CASSYGSRGDTQYF
TGTGCCAGCAGCTACGGGAGCCGCGGGGATACGCAGTATTTT
>TRBD1|TRBJ2-6|TRBV5-1|-|17
CASSADRGALGANVLTF
TGCGCCAGCAGCGCGGACAGGGGGGCTCTGGGGGCCAACGTCCTGACTTTC
>TRBD1|TRBJ1-4|TRBV5-1|-|15
CASSLTQGADEKLFF
TGCGCCAGCAGCCTGACACAGGGGGCGGACGAAAAACTGTTTTTT
>-|TRBJ1-1|TRBV11-1|-|12
CASSLATSEAFF
TGTGCCAGCAGCCTTGCGACAAGTGAAGCTTTCTTT
>-|TRBJ1-3|TRBV7-2|-|15
CASSPGGTGGNTIYF
TGTGCCAGCAGCCCTGGGGGGACGGGGGGAAACACCATATATTTT
>-|TRBJ2-1|TRBV14|-|16
CASSHVGLTNYNEQFF
TGTGCCAGCAGCCATGTGGGACTGACAAACTACAATGAGCAGTTCTTC
>-|TRBJ2-7|TRBV7-9|-|17
CASSLGEDRLPQYEQYF
TGTGCCAGCAGCTTAGGGGAGGACCGCCTCCCCCAATACGAGCAGTACTTC
>-|TRBJ2-7|TRBV7-9|-|11
CASSAADEQYF
TGTGCCAGCAGCGCGGCGGACGAGCAGTACTTC
>TRBD2|TRBJ2-7|TRBV3-1/TRBV3-2|-|16
CASSQEARREVGEQYF
TGTGCCAGCAGCCAAGAAGCTCGGCGGGAGGTAGGGGAGCAGTACTTC
>TRBD2|TRBJ2-5|TRBV7-6|-|16
CASSVYGGEDQETQYF
TGTGCCAGCAGCGTGTATGGGGGGGAGGACCAAGAGACCCAGTACTTC
>-|TRBJ1-2|TRBV29-1|-|12
CSVPTGNYGYTF
TGCAGCGTTCCAACGGGGAACTATGGCTACACCTTC
>-|TRBJ2-7|TRBV28|-|14
CASSPASTGYEQYF
TGTGCCAGCAGTCCAGCATCCACCGGGTACGAGCAGTACTTC
>-|TRBJ2-1|TRBV7-3|-|16
CASSSYDQLGSREQFF
TGTGCCAGCAGCTCCTACGACCAACTAGGTAGTCGTGAGCAGTTCTTC
>TRBD1|TRBJ1-2|TRBV7-8|-|14
CASSPRQGFSGYTF
TGTGCCAGCAGCCCCCGACAGGGATTCAGTGGCTACACCTTC
>-|TRBJ1-1|TRBV24-1|-|12
CATSDTGTEAFF
TGTGCCACCAGTGATACCGGGACAGAAGCTTTCTTT
>-|TRBJ2-7|TRBV27|-|12
CASGRNGVEQYF
TGTGCCAGCGGGAGGAACGGGGTCGAGCAGTACTTC
>TRBD1|TRBJ2-4|TRBV24-1|few|19
CATSDPSEKGALAKNIQYF
TGTGCCACCAGTGACCCCTCCGAGAAGGGGGCTTTAGCCAAAAACATTCAGTACTTC
>-|TRBJ2-2|TRBV11-3|-|15
CASSLDLDMAGELFF
TGTGCCAGCAGCTTAGACCTAGATATGGCCGGGGAGCTGTTTTTT
>-|TRBJ1-4|TRBV4-2|-|17
CASSQGTSVATNEKLFF
TGTGCCAGCAGCCAAGGGACAAGTGTAGCAACTAATGAAAAACTGTTTTTT
>TRBD1|TRBJ1-5|TRBV6-2/TRBV6-3|-|20
CASSYSTEDRPDHSNQPQHF
TGTGCCAGCAGTTACTCGACGGAGGACAGGCCGGACCATAGCAATCAGCCCCAGCATTTT
>-|TRBJ2-7|TRBV4-2|-|14
CASSQETSSYEQYF
TGTGCCAGCAGCCAAGAAACTAGCAGCTACGAGCAGTACTTC
>-|TRBJ1-3|TRBV14|-|18
CASSQEGGRTYSGNTIYF
TGTGCCAGCAGCCAAGAAGGGGGACGGACCTACTCTGGAAACACCATATATTTT
>-|TRBJ2-5|TRBV10-2|-|13
CASSGEDGKTQYF
TGCGCCAGCAGTGGGGAGGACGGGAAGACCCAGTACTTC
>-|TRBJ1-1|TRBV7-8|once|14
CASTLGGLNTEAFF
TGTGCCAGCACCTTGGGGGGGCTGAATACTGAAGCTTTCTTT
>TRBD2|TRBJ2-6|TRBV7-8|-|17
CASNGRGPLSGANVLTF
TGTGCCAGCAATGGGAGGGGCCCCCTCTCTGGGGCCAACGTCCTGACTTTC
>-|TRBJ2-1|TRBV11-3|-|17
CASSLGIGGSSYNEQFF
TGTGCCAGCAGCTTAGGTATCGGAGGAAGCTCCTACAATGAGCAGTTCTTC
>TRBD1|TRBJ2-1|TRBV7-9|once|15
CASSSLGTGHNEQFF
TGTGCCAGCAGCAGTCTCGGGACAGGGCACAATGAGCAGTTCTTC
>TRBD1|TRBJ1-4|TRBV4-3|-|16
CASSPQPRQGGEKLFF
TGCGCCAGCAGCCCACAACCCCGCCAGGGGGGAGAAAAACTGTTTTTT
>-|TRBJ1-2|TRBV30|-|14
CAWSVQGGGYGYTF
TGTGCCTGGAGTGTACAAGGGGGTGGCTATGGCTACACCTTC
>-|TRBJ1-1|TRBV25-1|-|13
CASSDLDSTEAFF
TGTGCCAGCAGTGATCTCGACAGCACTGAAGCTTTCTTT
>TRBD1|TRBJ2-7|TRBV11-3|once|15
CASSLTQGARYEQYF
TGTGCCAGCAGCTTAACCCAGGGGGCGCGTTACGAGCAGTACTTC
>-|TRBJ2-3|TRBV7-2|-|16
CASSLGSGGEGDTQYF
TGTGCCAGCAGCTTAGGGTCGGGGGGCGAAGGAGATACGCAGTATTTT
>-|TRBJ1-4|TRBV30|-|17
CAWTLKAPGATNEKLFF
TGTGCCTGGACACTTAAGGCGCCTGGAGCAACTAATGAAAAACTGTTTTTT
>TRBD1|TRBJ2-1|TRBV24-1|-|17
CATSDPTGVGPNGRQFF
TGTGCCACCAGTGATCCGACAGGGGTGGGACCCAATGGGAGGCAGTTCTTC
>-|TRBJ2-5|TRBV10-3|-|13
CAISGGREETQYF
TGTGCCATCAGTGGAGGGAGAGAAGAGACCCAGTACTTC
>-|TRBJ1-2|TRBV28|-|14
CASSLIYPNYGYTF
TGTGCCAGCAGTTTAATTTATCCTAACTATGGCTACACCTTC
>TRBD1|TRBJ1-2|TRBV18|-|14
CASVRDRGNYGYTF
TGTGCCAGCGTTCGAGACAGGGGGAACTATGGCTACACCTTC
>TRBD1|TRBJ1-2|TRBV2|-|15
CASTAKGQGNYGYTF
TGTGCCAGCACTGCTAAGGGACAGGGTAACTATGGCTACACCTTC
>-|TRBJ1-1|TRBV2|-|13
CASMALPNTEAFF
TGTGCCAGCATGGCACTACCGAACACTGAAGCTTTCTTT
>TRBD2|TRBJ2-3|TRBV20-1|once|14
CSASKTSGGNTQYF
TGCAGTGCTAGTAAGACTAGCGGGGGTAATACGCAGTATTTT
>TRBD1|TRBJ2-7|TRBV9|-|14
CASSAGQGFNEQYF
TGTGCCAGCAGCGCGGGACAGGGTTTTAACGAGCAGTACTTC
>-|TRBJ2-3|TRBV27|-|10
CASSPHTQYF
TGTGCCAGCAGTCCTCATACGCAGTATTTT
>TRBD1|TRBJ1-1|TRBV28|-|13
CASRDRAGTEAFF
TGTGCCAGCAGGGACAGGGCGGGCACTGAAGCTTTCTTT
>TRBD1|TRBJ2-2|TRBV5-4|once|15
CASSLGQGAIGELFF
TGTGCCAGCAGCTTGGGGCAGGGGGCGATCGGGGAGCTGTTTTTT
>TRBD2|TRBJ2-3|TRBV5-6|-|18
CASSLGPTSGGARDTQYF
TGTGCCAGCAGCTTGGGTCCCACTAGCGGGGGGGCACGCGATACGCAGTATTTT
>-|TRBJ1-4|TRBV14|-|16
CASSQRTEPTGEKLFF
TGTGCCAGCAGCCAAAGGACCGAGCCGACAGGTGAAAAACTGTTTTTT
>TRBD1|TRBJ1-1|TRBV18|-|13
CASSSQGDTEAFF
TGTGCCAGCTCATCGCAGGGGGACACTGAAGCTTTCTTT
>-|TRBJ1-5|TRBV28|-|14
CASEQSGFGQPQHF
TGTGCCAGCGAACAATCGGGATTTGGTCAGCCCCAGCATTTT
>-|TRBJ2-3|TRBV23-1|-|13
CAPVGGRTDTQYF
TGCGCCCCGGTCGGGGGGCGCACAGATACGCAGTATTTT
>-|TRBJ1-2|TRBV7-9|-|13
CASSLRGARGYTF
TGTGCCAGCAGCTTACGGGGGGCGCGTGGCTACACCTTC
>-|TRBJ1-2|TRBV5-6|-|14
CASSSGGRFFSYTF
TGTGCCAGCAGCTCAGGAGGACGGTTTTTCAGCTACACCTTC